The 25 T cell receptor beta chains below were found in one sample sequenced in a study of shared clonotypes between healthy human individuals. Method: immunoSEQ multiplex PCR; TCRdb's copy keeps in-frame clones and lacks some. The sample has fewer than 550,000 clones; about 75% are singletons. Input material: PBMCs. These receptors were obtained from a woman aged 35 to 49 in good health. Some clones in this sample may be carry-over from other donors' samples.

The chain links TRBV27 to TRBJ2-1, with TRBD2 matching 8 bases. J lost 14 bases, V lost 3 bases, and 6 bases had no gene match. Germline CDR1 is MNHEY and CDR2 is SMNVEV (reference sequence). CDR3 length: 12 residues. CDR3 DNA: TGTGCCAGCAGTTTTCCCGGGAGGGCCGAGTTCTTC. The encoded protein is CASSFPGRAEFF.

The chain combines TRBV4-2 with TRBJ2-7, with a weak D call TRBD2 (6 bases). The V gene's germline CDR1 is LGHNA and CDR2 YNFKEQ. The CDR3 runs to 14 residues. V was shortened by 0 bases and J by 4 bases, with 10 bases between the two germline ends. The CDR3 here is CASSQDLREYEQYF. The CDR3 DNA reads as TGTGCCAGCAGCCAAGATCTCCGGGAGTACGAGCAGTACTTC.

The chain uses TRBV13 and TRBJ2-5, with 15 bases identical to TRBD2. TRBJ2-7 matches the DNA end more closely, so the J call is doubtful. The CDR3 has 16 residues. Germline V lookup: CDR1 PRHDT, CDR2 FYEKMQ (reference sequence). The CDR3 nucleotides read TGTGCCAGCAGCTTCGGGACTAGCGGGAGGCAGGACGAGCAGTACTTC. This codes for CASSFGTSGRQDEQYF.

This clone was picked up a small number of times. V gene TRBV5-1 combines with J gene TRBJ2-7; D possibly uses TRBD1 or TRBD2 (5 bases each). The CDR3 runs 14 residues. The germline V and J ends were trimmed by 8 bases and 0 bases, with 15 bases remaining between them. CDR1 is SGHRS and CDR2 is YFSETQ in the germline V gene. DNA for the CDR3: TGCGCCAGTAGCCAACCAGGGAGCTCCTACGAGCAGTACTTC. It yields the protein CASSQPGSSYEQYF.

J is TRBJ2-1 and V is TRBV4-1, with TRBD1 matching over 8 bases. Germline assignment: CDR1 MGHRA and CDR2 YSYEKL. V dropped 3 bases and J dropped 2; count of bases not matched to a gene: 6. The length of the CDR3 is 16 residues. DNA for the CDR3: TGCGCCAGCAGCCAGGGTCAGACAGGGGCCTACAATGAGCAGTTCTTC. As protein: CASSQGQTGAYNEQFF.

Regarding this clone: The identical CDR3 is also encoded by other nucleotide sequences in the sample. J is TRBJ2-3 and V is TRBV5-1, with D unresolved. Germline V lookup: CDR1 SGHRS, CDR2 YFSETQ. This CDR3 is built from 14 residues. The V end lost 2 bases, the J end lost 2 bases, and 9 bases lay between the germline ends. The CDR3 region is CASSFGRNTDTQYF. CDR3 coding DNA: TGCGCCAGCAGCTTTGGGCGAAACACAGATACGCAGTATTTT.

This rearrangement joins TRBV11-2 to TRBJ1-3; 8 nucleotides align to TRBD1. With V trimmed by 1 base and J by 0 bases, 8 bases remained unmatched. Germline V gives CDR1 SGHAT, CDR2 FQNNGV. This CDR3 is built from 18 residues. The CDR3 DNA sequence: TGTGCCAGCAGCTTAGGGCAGGGGGCATACCACTCTGGAAACACCATATATTTT. Its protein product is CASSLGQGAYHSGNTIYF.

This rearrangement joins TRBV28 to TRBJ2-7, with 10 bases lining up with TRBD1. J gave up 5 bases and V 6 bases, and 10 bases lay outside the gene matches. The CDR3 has 15 residues. Germline assignment: CDR1 MDHEN and CDR2 SYDVKM. Written as DNA, the CDR3 is TGTGCCAGCAGCGAATCGGGACAGGGGTTCCACGAGCAGTACTTC. This translates into CASSESGQGFHEQYF.

The genes are TRBV7-2 and TRBJ2-7; TRBD2 is a possible D gene (6 bases). Trimming removed 1 base from V and 2 bases from J, with 6 bases in between. CDR1 and CDR2 from the germline V gene are SGHTA and FQGNSA. The length of the CDR3 is 13 residues. The CDR3 spells CASSLGTTYEQYF. The CDR3 bases are TGTGCCAGCAGCTTAGGGACTACCTACGAGCAGTACTTC.

This clone appeared a few times. V usage is TRBV19 and J usage is TRBJ1-5; D is possibly TRBD1 (5 bases). The V end was cut by 4 bases, the J end by 2 bases, with 9 bases between. CDR1 is LNHDA and CDR2 is SQIVND in the germline V gene (reference sequence). This CDR3 spans 14 amino acids. CDR3 bases: TGTGCCAGTAGTACCCGCAGGGGCAATCAGCCCCAGCATTTT. Translation: CASSTRRGNQPQHF.

This clone was counted a few times. The V and J genes are TRBV11-3 and TRBJ2-1; possible D gene TRBD1, 8 bases. CDR1 is SGHNT, CDR2 YENEEA, per germline. The CDR3 runs to 14 residues. Trimming removed 2 bases from V and 7 bases from J, with 12 bases in between. The CDR3 DNA sequence: TGTGCCAGCAGCTTAAGCGGGACAGGTAATGAGCAGTTCTTC. Residues: CASSLSGTGNEQFF.

J is TRBJ1-2 and V is TRBV6-4; no definite D call. Germline V gene sequence: CDR1 MRHNA, CDR2 SNTAGT. The CDR3 has 13 residues. V lost 2 bases to trimming and J lost 4 bases, with 8 bases between them. Written as DNA, the CDR3 is TGTGCCAGCAGTGACGGACCGGGCTATGGCTACACCTTC. This translates into CASSDGPGYGYTF.

CDR3 DNA: TGCGCCAGCAAGGTAGCGGGAGGAGAGACCCAGTACTTC. Its protein is CASKVAGGETQYF. The chain recombines TRBV10-2 with TRBJ2-5; 10 bases map to TRBD2. The trim removed 7 bases at V and 4 bases at J, leaving 3 bases unmatched. Germline-derived CDR1 and CDR2 are WSHSY and SAAADI. CDR3 length: 13 residues.

The chain couples TRBV11-2 to TRBJ2-7, with 11 nucleotides matching TRBD2. Germline V gene data show CDR1 as SGHAT and CDR2 as FQNNGV. The CDR3 contains 15 residues. The V gene end was trimmed by 5 bases and the J gene end by 4 bases; junction bases not matched to a gene: 7. The CDR3 spells CASSPPSGRWYEQYF. The CDR3 region has the DNA TGTGCCAGCAGCCCCCCTAGCGGGAGGTGGTACGAGCAGTACTTC.

The rearrangement links TRBV6-4 to TRBJ2-3; no clear D gene. The V end lost 0 bases, the J end lost 2 bases, and 3 bases lay between the germline ends. The germline CDR1 and CDR2 sequences are MRHNA and SNTAGT. CDR3 length: 13 residues. The DNA for the CDR3 is TGTGCCAGCAGTGACTCGACCACAGATACGCAGTATTTT. Translated, it gives CASSDSTTDTQYF.

The chain is built from TRBV25-1 and TRBJ2-7; D unclear. The germline CDR1 and CDR2 sequences are MGHDK and SYGVNS. This CDR3 comprises 13 residues. Between the trimmed V and J ends, which lost 6 bases and 5 bases, there was a span of 14 bases. The CDR3 DNA reads TGTGCCAGCAGCAGATTCGGGTGGGACGAGCAGTACTTC. Its translation: CASSRFGWDEQYF.

This sequence joins TRBV19 and TRBJ2-2, with a possible D match to TRBD2 (6 bases). This CDR3 has 16 amino acids. CDR1 is LNHDA and CDR2 is SQIVND in the germline V gene (reference sequence). Between the trimmed V and J ends, which lost 6 bases and 2 bases, there was a span of 16 bases. In DNA, the CDR3 is TGTGCCAGTAGACCTGTGGAGGGCTTCAACACCGGGGAGCTGTTTTTT. Its protein product is CASRPVEGFNTGELFF.

This chain connects TRBV10-3 to TRBJ1-2, with 7 bases identical to TRBD1. V shed 11 bases and J 7 bases; nucleotides not matched to a gene: 13. Germline loops: CDR1 ENHRY, CDR2 SYGVKD. There are 13 residues in the CDR3. CDR3 loop: CAALPETGFGYTF. The CDR3 DNA is TGTGCCGCCCTACCGGAGACAGGGTTTGGCTACACCTTC.

The chain combines TRBV7-8 with TRBJ1-1; 8 bases are shared with TRBD1. Unmatched junction bases numbered 11, after V lost 4 bases and J lost 4 bases. The CDR3 is 16 residues long. The germline V gene encodes CDR1 SGHVS and CDR2 FQNEAQ. CDR3 bases: TGTGCCAGCAGCTCCCTGCACCTCGGACAGGGCACTGAAGCTTTCTTT. Translated: CASSSLHLGQGTEAFF.

The chain employs TRBV25-1 and TRBJ1-2, with 9 bases that match TRBD1. Germline loops: CDR1 MGHDK, CDR2 SYGVNS. This CDR3 is 14 amino acids long. The V segment lost 4 bases and the J segment 4 bases; nucleotides outside the gene matches: 4. The CDR3 reads CASSARDRVYGYTF. The CDR3, as DNA: TGTGCCAGCAGTGCCCGGGACAGGGTCTATGGCTACACCTTC.

The V gene is TRBV6-6, the J gene TRBJ2-1; no reliable D call. Germline lookup yields CDR1 MNHNY and CDR2 SVGAGI (reference sequence). Trimming removed 0 bases at V and 10 bases at J, with 16 bases between. The CDR3 runs 15 residues. In nucleotides, the CDR3 is TGTGCCAGCAGTTACTCGATAGGCCCTACAGCGGAGCAGTTCTTC. This sequence encodes CASSYSIGPTAEQFF.

The chain carries TRBV5-1 and TRBJ2-3; the D is unclear. This CDR3 spans 14 amino acids. The ends were cut back, 4 bases at V and 0 bases at J, with 9 bases in the middle. Germline V gene lookup returns CDR1 SGHRS and CDR2 YFSETQ. CDR3 amino acids: CASSGMPSTDTQYF. Written as DNA, the CDR3 is TGCGCCAGCAGCGGGATGCCTAGCACAGATACGCAGTATTTT. Using reference TRBV5-1 and TRBJ2-3 for the parts outside the CDR3, the full variable domain is KAGVTQTPRYLIKTRGQQVTLSCSPISGHRSVSWYQQTPGQGLQFLFEYFSETQRNKGNFPGRFSGRQFSNSRSEMNVSTLELGDSALYLCASSGMPSTDTQYFGPGTRLTVL.

The V and J genes are TRBV10-3 and TRBJ2-3; D is possibly TRBD1 (5 bases). Germline CDR1 and CDR2: ENHRY and SYGVKD. V lost 8 bases and J lost 0, with 12 bases in between. The CDR3 contains 14 residues. The CDR3 protein is CAIGDRQSTDTQYF. The CDR3 DNA reads TGTGCCATCGGAGACAGACAGAGCACAGATACGCAGTATTTT.

The genes are TRBV29-1 and TRBJ2-5; 7 bases match TRBD1. V trimming: 0 bases; J trimming: 1 base; junction bases outside the gene matches: 17. Germline CDR1 and CDR2: SQVTM and ANQGSEA. The CDR3 is 19 residues long. The CDR3 sequence is CSVEDPTGDQGVSQETQYF. The CDR3 region has the DNA TGCAGCGTTGAAGATCCAACCGGCGACCAGGGGGTCTCCCAAGAGACCCAGTACTTC.

This clone has more than one count but fewer than ten. Other DNA sequences in the sample encode the same CDR3. The chain combines TRBV11-2 with TRBJ2-1; D not certain. Deletions cut 5 bases from V and 4 bases from J, with 3 bases between. The CDR3 is made up of 11 amino acids. Germline assignment: CDR1 SGHAT and CDR2 FQNNGV. The chain's CDR3 is CASSPYNEQFF. In DNA form, the CDR3 reads TGTGCCAGCAGCCCGTACAATGAGCAGTTCTTC.